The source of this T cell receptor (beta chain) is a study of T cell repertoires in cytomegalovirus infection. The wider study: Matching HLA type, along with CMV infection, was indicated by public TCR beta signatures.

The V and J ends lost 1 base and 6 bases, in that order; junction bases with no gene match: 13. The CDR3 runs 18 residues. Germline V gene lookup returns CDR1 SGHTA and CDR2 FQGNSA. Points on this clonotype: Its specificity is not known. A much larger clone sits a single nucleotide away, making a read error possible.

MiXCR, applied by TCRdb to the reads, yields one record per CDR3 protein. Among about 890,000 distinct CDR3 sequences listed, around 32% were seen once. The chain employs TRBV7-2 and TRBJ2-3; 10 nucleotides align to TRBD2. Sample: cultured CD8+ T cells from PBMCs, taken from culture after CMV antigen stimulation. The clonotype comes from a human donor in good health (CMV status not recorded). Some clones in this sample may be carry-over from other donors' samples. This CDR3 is CASSLVGFERGGCDTQYF. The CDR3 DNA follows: TGTGCCAGCAGCTTAGTGGGTTTCGAGCGGGGGGGCTGTGATACGCAGTATTTT.